The rows below give T cell receptor beta chains drawn from one sample of a study. From the 5' RACE reads, TCRdb called clonotypes with MiXCR, one entry per CDR3 protein. Of some 11,000 distinct CDR3 sequences listed, 27% are singletons. Input material: Tregs sorted from a lymph node. The receptors here all came from a female donor with breast cancer. CDR3s leave out the opening cysteine and the closing phenylalanine or tryptophan. The order of the fields is V gene, J gene, CDR3 protein.

V: TRBV4-1; J: TRBJ1-3; CDR3: ASSLRDSVGNTIY
V: TRBV5-1; J: TRBJ2-1; CDR3: ASSVVEGGGSEQF
V: TRBV7-8; J: TRBJ2-7; CDR3: ASSLVRGRGTYEQY
V: TRBV12-3/TRBV12-4; J: TRBJ2-7; CDR3: ASSLVRGSYEQY
V: TRBV6-5; J: TRBJ1-1; CDR3: VSSYGMNTEAF
V: TRBV6-7; J: TRBJ2-1; CDR3: ASSRGQRNYNEQF
V: TRBV5-4; J: TRBJ2-1; CDR3: ASNTGGSYNEQF
V: TRBV4-2; J: TRBJ2-7; CDR3: ASSQQLAGDPYEQY
V: TRBV4-2; J: TRBJ2-7; CDR3: ASSQGLAGVYGQY
V: TRBV20-1; J: TRBJ2-1; CDR3: SARDKQGQF
V: TRBV19; J: TRBJ1-1; CDR3: ASSHTGGLSTEAF
V: TRBV11-2; J: TRBJ2-1; CDR3: ASSTGEWDEQF
V: TRBV4-2; J: TRBJ2-1; CDR3: ASSQDGYKQF
V: TRBV7-2; J: TRBJ2-1; CDR3: ASSQGGGIPEQF
V: TRBV7-3; J: TRBJ2-7; CDR3: ASSLGLAGVYEQY
V: TRBV6-2/TRBV6-3; J: TRBJ2-1; CDR3: ASSASGGYNEQF
V: TRBV7-3; J: TRBJ1-1; CDR3: ASSLVVEGRTGAL
V: TRBV7-9; J: TRBJ2-7; CDR3: ASSSAGSGRDYEQY
V: TRBV20-1; J: TRBJ2-1; CDR3: SAVLAGGPGEQL
V: TRBV7-9; J: TRBJ2-1; CDR3: ASSLKGPSYNEQF
V: TRBV25-1; J: TRBJ1-5; CDR3: VSIGQGDQPQH
V: TRBV7-9; J: TRBJ1-2; CDR3: ASSPAPTETSGYT
V: TRBV15; J: TRBJ2-7; CDR3: ATSRDTSPYGQY
V: TRBV4-1; J: TRBJ1-2; CDR3: ASSRPMSQGTQLGGYT
V: TRBV27; J: TRBJ2-7; CDR3: ASSLGRSYEQY
V: TRBV10-3; J: TRBJ2-7; CDR3: VISGPVAYEQY